One TCR beta chain is described in this entry. Combining a sample-barcoded 5' primer with a J-beta primer mix, a second PCR ran for roughly 7 to 12 cycles. TCRdb recomputed calls from the 5' RACE reads with MiXCR, one row per CDR3 protein. The sample shows almost 800,000 distinct CDR3 sequences, about three fifths of them seen only once. This entry comes from a study of blood T cells in healthy people across ages. V was cut by 2 bases and J by 6 bases, with 11 bases left in between. Per the germline V gene, CDR1 is MDHEN and CDR2 is SYDVKM. The CDR3 has 14 residues. The sample was blood. This chain connects TRBV28 to TRBJ2-1, with D perhaps TRBD2 (6 bases). This receptor was obtained from a man between 25 and 39 years old in good health. This CDR3 reads CASSLPGEFNEQFF. Written as DNA, the CDR3 is TGTGCCAGCAGTTTACCGGGAGAGTTCAATGAGCAGTTCTTC.